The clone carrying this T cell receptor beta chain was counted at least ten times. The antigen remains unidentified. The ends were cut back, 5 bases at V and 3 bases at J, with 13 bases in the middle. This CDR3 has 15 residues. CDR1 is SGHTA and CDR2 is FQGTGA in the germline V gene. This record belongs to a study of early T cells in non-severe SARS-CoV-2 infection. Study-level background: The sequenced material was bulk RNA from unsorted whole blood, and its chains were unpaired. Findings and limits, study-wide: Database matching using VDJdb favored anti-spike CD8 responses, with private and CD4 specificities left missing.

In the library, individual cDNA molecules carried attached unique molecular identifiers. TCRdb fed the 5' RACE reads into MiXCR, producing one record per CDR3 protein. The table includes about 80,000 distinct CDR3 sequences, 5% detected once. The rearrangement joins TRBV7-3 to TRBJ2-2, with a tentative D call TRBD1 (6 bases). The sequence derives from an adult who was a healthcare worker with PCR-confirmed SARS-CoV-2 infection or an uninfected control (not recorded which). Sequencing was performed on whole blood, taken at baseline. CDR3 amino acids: CASSLGGGDTGELFF. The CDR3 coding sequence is TGTGCCAGCAGCCTGGGTGGGGGCGACACCGGGGAGCTGTTTTTT.